One sample yielded the 13 T cell receptor beta chains listed below, sequenced in a study of blood T cell repertoires in COVID-19 (dated by TCRdb to about 2020). The library was made by the immunoSEQ multiplex PCR assay. TCRdb stores this immuneACCESS table with in-frame sequences only. Part of the clones is absent; in the studies checked, under half of the shortfall reflects unresolved V genes, and no reason is known for the rest. The sample table records approximately 100,000 clones; around 89% of these occur just once. Of the sample, approximately 19% falls within the top ten clones. The specimen sequenced was peripheral blood. The receptors here all came from a human donor with acute or convalescent COVID-19. The donor label of this sample is uncertain.

The chain is built from TRBV24-1 and TRBJ2-3, with TRBD2 matching 10 bases. V dropped 3 bases and J dropped 0; count of bases not matched to a gene: 5. The germline V gene encodes CDR1 KGHDR and CDR2 SFDVKD. CDR3 length: 17 residues. The CDR3 loop is CATSDQGTSESTDTQYF. CDR3 nucleotides: TGTGCCACCAGTGATCAAGGGACTAGCGAGAGCACAGATACGCAGTATTTT.

About this clone itself: Other DNA sequences in this sample translate to the same CDR3. The chain employs TRBV5-1 and TRBJ2-2, with TRBD1 as a possible D gene (6 bases). The germline CDR1 and CDR2 sequences are SGHRS and YFSETQ. With 4 bases removed from V and 1 base from J, the gap between germline ends came to 8 bases. The CDR3 covers 14 residues. CDR3 region: CASSLGQNTGELFF. The CDR3 DNA reads TGCGCCAGCAGCCTGGGACAGAACACCGGGGAGCTGTTTTTT.

This sequence joins TRBV28 and TRBJ1-5; D perhaps matches TRBD1 (6 bases). Germline CDR1 reads MDHEN; CDR2 reads SYDVKM. The V and J ends lost 5 bases and 7 bases respectively, with 18 bases between them. The CDR3 is 15 amino acids. DNA of the CDR3: TGTGCCAGCAGTACGGTCCGCAGGGGTATCCAGCCCCAGCATTTT. Its translation is CASSTVRRGIQPQHF.

This chain connects TRBV5-1 to TRBJ2-2, with a tentative D call TRBD2 (5 bases). Trimming left V 1 base short and J 7 bases short, with 11 bases between. CDR3 size: 14 residues. Germline-derived CDR1 and CDR2 are SGHRS and YFSETQ. CDR3: CASSLISDNGELFF. The CDR3 region has the DNA TGCGCCAGCAGCTTGATTAGCGATAACGGGGAGCTGTTTTTT.

This clone came up once. The chain employs TRBV29-1 and TRBJ1-1; D gene unclear. The CDR3 is 12 amino acids. Trimming took off 4 bases at V and 4 bases at J, with 10 bases between the two ends. Per germline, CDR1 SQVTM and CDR2 ANQGSEA. CDR3 sequence (DNA): TGCAGCGTTGGTGGACTGCTCACTGAAGCTTTCTTT. The encoded protein is CSVGGLLTEAFF.

The chain recombines TRBV12-5 with TRBJ2-5; 9 bases are shared with TRBD1. CDR3 size: 15 residues. With V trimmed by 2 bases and J by 6 bases, 7 bases remained unmatched. CDR1 is LGHNT and CDR2 is FRNRAP in the germline V gene. CDR3: CASGLFPDRGQTQYF. CDR3 bases: TGTGCTAGTGGTTTGTTCCCGGACAGGGGCCAGACCCAGTACTTC.

This chain joins TRBV9 and TRBJ2-1, with TRBD2 identical over 16 bases. The trim removed 3 bases at V and 4 bases at J, leaving 10 bases unmatched. The germline V gene has CDR1 SGDLS and CDR2 YYNGEE. The CDR3 has 19 residues. The CDR3 nucleotides are TGTGCCAGCAGCGACCCCGGGACTAGCGGGGGGGCCACTTACAATGAGCAGTTCTTC. Protein sequence: CASSDPGTSGGATYNEQFF.

The V gene is TRBV7-6, the J gene TRBJ1-1; D unresolved. Germline CDR1 and CDR2: SGHVS and FNYEAQ. V was trimmed by 4 bases and J by 6 bases, leaving 12 bases between them. This CDR3 is 13 amino acids long. The CDR3 bases are TGTGCCAGCAGCTCTAGTAAAACCGCTGAAGCTTTCTTT. It codes for CASSSSKTAEAFF.

The CDR3: CASSFTAVNTEAFF. Here the CDR3 DNA reads TGTGCCAGCAGCTTTACCGCGGTGAACACTGAAGCTTTCTTT. The chain is built from TRBV3-1 (or the pseudogene TRBV3-2) and TRBJ1-1; unclear D gene. Germline V gene sequence: CDR1 LGHDT, CDR2 YNNKEL (reference sequence). Between the trimmed V and J ends, which lost 5 bases and 0 bases, there was a span of 10 bases. The CDR3 is 14 amino acids.

The rearrangement joins TRBV10-1 to TRBJ2-3, with 11 bases aligning to TRBD2. This CDR3 has 18 amino acids. Germline V lookup: CDR1 WNHNN, CDR2 SYGVQD (reference sequence). The ends lost 10 bases at V and 0 bases at J; junction bases unmatched: 15. CDR3 amino acids: CATRKILAGAPSTDTQYF. CDR3 bases: TGCGCCACCCGTAAGATACTAGCGGGGGCCCCTAGCACAGATACGCAGTATTTT.

This clone was counted between two and nine times. The chain uses TRBV28 and TRBJ2-3, with D unresolved. Deletions cut 7 bases from V and 0 bases from J, with 14 bases between. The CDR3 totals 15 residues. Germline CDR1 and CDR2: MDHEN and SYDVKM. The CDR3 nucleotides read TGTGCCAGCACCCGCGATGGGCCTAGCACAGATACGCAGTATTTT. Amino acids: CASTRDGPSTDTQYF.

This chain links TRBV18 with TRBJ1-1, with D hard to call. Trimming shortened V by 2 bases and J by 7 bases, and 5 bases separated the two germline ends. The length of the CDR3 is 11 residues. The germline V gene has CDR1 KGHSH and CDR2 LQKENI. CDR3 protein: CASSPFNEAFF. DNA for the CDR3: TGTGCCAGCTCACCATTCAATGAAGCTTTCTTT.

The gene calls are TRBV5-1 and TRBJ2-5; D might be TRBD1 (5 bases). The germline V gene encodes CDR1 SGHRS and CDR2 YFSETQ. The CDR3 extends over 15 amino acids. V lost 0 bases to trimming and J lost 0 bases, with 9 bases between them. CDR3 sequence reads: CASSLVRAYQETQYF. The CDR3 DNA follows: TGCGCCAGCAGCTTGGTCAGGGCGTACCAAGAGACCCAGTACTTC.